These 5 T cell receptor beta chains came from one sample sequenced in a study of neurological immune-mediated disorders. TCRdb re-called the 5' RACE reads through MiXCR, storing one row per CDR3 protein. The repertoire holds under 130,000 distinct CDR3 sequences, roughly 10% seen once, with about 3.1% in the top ten. Noted time point: longitudinal time-point 3. The sequencing sample was made of PBMCs. The receptors originated from a female donor with HTLV-1-associated myelopathy (HAM/TSP).

The J gene is TRBJ2-7, the V gene TRBV7-2; D is possibly TRBD2 (6 bases). Germline loops: CDR1 SGHTA, CDR2 FQGNSA. Trimming left V 1 base short and J 5 bases short, with 15 bases between. The CDR3 contains 15 residues. The CDR3 sequence: CASSLESASEHEQYF. CDR3 in DNA: TGTGCCAGCAGCTTAGAGAGCGCTAGCGAGCACGAGCAGTACTTC.

This clonotype showed up just a few times. The V gene is TRBV20-1, the J gene TRBJ2-7, with no clear D. Trimming shortened V by 1 base and J by 1 base, and 11 bases separated the two germline ends. CDR3 length equals 14 residues. Germline values: CDR1 DFQATT, CDR2 SNEGSKA (reference sequence). The chain's CDR3 is CSARGRISSYEQYF. The CDR3 DNA reads as TGCAGTGCTAGAGGACGCATATCGTCCTACGAGCAGTACTTC.

This clonotype was recorded at least ten times. The gene calls are TRBV20-1 and TRBJ2-3; TRBD2 aligns across 7 bases. J lost 3 bases, V lost 3 bases, and 3 bases had no gene match. CDR3 length: 13 residues. Germline CDR1 is DFQATT and CDR2 is SNEGSKA (reference sequence). The CDR3 DNA sequence: TGCAGTGCTAGTGCGGGAGCAACAGATACGCAGTATTTT. Translation gives CSASAGATDTQYF.

This clonotype was detected ten times or more. V usage is TRBV20-1 and J usage is TRBJ2-2; D call uncertain. Germline V gene data show CDR1 as DFQATT and CDR2 as SNEGSKA (reference sequence). The CDR3 is 12 residues long. V lost 1 base and J lost 8, with 8 bases in between. CDR3 sequence reads: CSARASKGELFF. DNA for the CDR3: TGCAGTGCTAGAGCATCGAAGGGGGAGCTGTTTTTT.

This clonotype was counted many times. The chain carries TRBV7-3 and TRBJ2-6; perhaps D is TRBD1 or TRBD2 (5 bases each). This CDR3 is 15 amino acids long. Trimming cost V 5 bases and J 3 bases, with 11 bases left between them. Germline-derived CDR1 and CDR2 are SGHTA and FQGTGA. CDR3 DNA sequence: TGTGCCAGCAGCCAACGGGACCTTGGGGCCAACGTCCTGACTTTC. Protein: CASSQRDLGANVLTF. Full variable domain (missing parts from reference TRBV7-3 and TRBJ2-6): GAGVSQTPSNKVTEKGKYVELRCDPISGHTALYWYRQSLGQGPEFLIYFQGTGAADDSGLPNDRFFAVRPEGSVSTLKIQRTERGDSAVYLCASSQRDLGANVLTFGAGSRLTVL.